The present entry profiles one TCR beta chain with its context. No antigen is known for it. The CDR3 has 15 residues. The germline CDR1 and CDR2 sequences are SGHTA and FQGTGA. Trimming took 5 bases from V and 0 from J; bases not matched to a gene: 3. 60 Vbeta and 13 Jbeta primers were used in PCR. The assay was immunoSEQ multiplex PCR, and TCRdb's table has in-frame clones only and misses some. The sample has about 200,000 clones, approximately 70% seen once. This sample stems from a study of cytomegalovirus exposure and HLA in healthy donors. Study details: Samples from HLA-typed donors yielded 85 million to 95 million unique TCRs in an early data release.

Points from the study as a whole: Later on, analysis showed that most CMV-associated TCR beta chains appeared to be HLA-restricted.

The TCR sequence derives from a man aged 35 to 55 in good health and CMV-seropositive. V and J are TRBV7-3 and TRBJ2-1; 8 positions match TRBD1. The specimen was PBMCs. The CDR3 loop is CASSPGQGSYNEQFF. CDR3 DNA sequence: TGTGCCAGCAGCCCAGGACAGGGCTCCTACAATGAGCAGTTCTTC.